This T cell receptor (beta chain) derives from a study of Tregs in tolerant kidney transplant recipients. Profiling relied on immunoSEQ multiplex PCR, and the TCRdb table lists in-frame clones only, not all of them. Here the sample spans some 100,000 clones, roughly 92% being singletons. The germline CDR1 and CDR2 sequences are MNHEY and SMNVEV (reference sequence). The CDR3 covers 16 residues. Germline trimming cut 4 bases from V and 5 bases from J; bases unmatched to any gene: 8. This clonotype was obtained from a human donor in good health. Sequencing was performed on CD4+ T cells from blood. This chain uses TRBV27 with TRBJ2-5, with 12 bases fitting TRBD2. The CDR3 protein is CASSSLAGGPDETQYF. The CDR3 DNA follows: TGTGCCAGCAGTTCCCTAGCGGGAGGGCCGGATGAGACCCAGTACTTC.